The 20 T cell receptor beta chains reported below all come from one sample, sequenced in a study of cytomegalovirus exposure and HLA in healthy donors. Repertoires were generated with immunoSEQ multiplex PCR, while TCRdb's copy carries only in-frame clones and drops some. The table shows about 220,000 clones, with around 90% occurring only once. Sequencing was performed on PBMCs. These receptors originate from a woman younger than 30 in good health and CMV-seronegative.

This chain connects TRBV27 to TRBJ2-5, with a possible D match to TRBD2 (6 bases). The CDR3 runs to 13 residues. Germline V lookup: CDR1 MNHEY, CDR2 SMNVEV (reference sequence). Trimming pared 7 bases from V and 1 base from J, leaving 10 bases between. This CDR3 reads CASMRGIQETQYF. CDR3 bases: TGTGCCAGCATGCGGGGCATCCAAGAGACCCAGTACTTC.

The DNA for the CDR3 is TGCGCCAGCAGCTTGGCCCCTAGGACCGGGGAGCTGTTTTTT. It is translated as CASSLAPRTGELFF. V usage is TRBV5-1 and J usage is TRBJ2-2; D is undetermined. The germline V gene has CDR1 SGHRS and CDR2 YFSETQ. Trimming took 0 bases from V and 5 from J, leaving 8 bases between them. The CDR3 spans 14 residues.

J is TRBJ1-3 and V is TRBV15; D is unresolved. This CDR3 is built from 14 residues. V dropped 3 bases and J dropped 7 bases, with 13 bases sitting between them. Germline CDR1 LNHNV, CDR2 YYDKDF (reference sequence). CDR3 loop: CATSSELVGNTIYF. CDR3 in DNA: TGTGCCACCAGCAGCGAACTGGTCGGTAACACCATATATTTT.

The chain combines TRBV27 with TRBJ2-3, with D unresolved. Trimming left V 4 bases short and J 2 bases short, with 7 bases between. The CDR3 has 13 residues. The germline CDR1 and CDR2 sequences are MNHEY and SMNVEV (reference sequence). CDR3 protein: CASSSGVTDTQYF. CDR3 bases: TGTGCCAGCAGTTCTGGAGTCACAGATACGCAGTATTTT.

The count of this clone is one. This chain uses TRBV9 with TRBJ2-1; the match to TRBD2 covers 16 bases. The V gene end was trimmed by 0 bases and the J gene end by 7 bases; junction bases not matched to a gene: 13. CDR1 is SGDLS, CDR2 YYNGEE, per germline. CDR3 size: 20 residues. The CDR3 DNA is TGTGCCAGCAGCGTAGCCCCGGGACTAGCGGGAGGGCCCCCCGGGAATGAGCAGTTCTTC. Translation: CASSVAPGLAGGPPGNEQFF.

As for this clone: This sample includes further DNA sequences coding for the same CDR3. The gene calls are TRBV27 and TRBJ2-7; the match to TRBD1 covers 7 bases. There are 14 residues in the CDR3. The junction had 5 bases not matched to a gene; V was cut back by 5 bases and J by 1 base. Germline V gene data show CDR1 as MNHEY and CDR2 as SMNVEV (reference sequence). The CDR3 DNA sequence: TGTGCCAGCAGTAGGGGGCGAGGGTCCTACGAGCAGTACTTC. Its translation is CASSRGRGSYEQYF.

The rearrangement links TRBV5-1 to TRBJ1-5; no reliable D call. Germline V gives CDR1 SGHRS, CDR2 YFSETQ. CDR3 size: 13 residues. V shed 0 bases and J shed 7 bases, with 8 bases lying between them. The CDR3 loop reads CASSLDPGQPQHF. In nucleotides, the CDR3 is TGCGCCAGCAGCTTGGATCCGGGGCAGCCCCAGCATTTT.

The J gene is TRBJ1-1, the V gene TRBV28, with a possible D match to TRBD1 (5 bases). This CDR3 has 15 residues. V gave up 5 bases and J gave up 6 bases, with 19 bases separating them. CDR1 MDHEN and CDR2 SYDVKM come from the germline V gene. CDR3: CASSRLDTRSAEAFF. The CDR3 DNA is TGTGCCAGCAGTAGACTGGACACCCGGAGCGCTGAAGCTTTCTTT. The variable domain in full, completed from reference TRBV28 and TRBJ1-1, reads DVKVTQSSRYLVKRTGEKVFLECVQDMDHENMFWYRQDPGLGLRLIYFSYDVKMKEKGDIPEGYSVSREKKERFSLILESASTNQTSMYLCASSRLDTRSAEAFFGQGTRLTVV.

The V gene is TRBV18, the J gene TRBJ2-7; 8 bases map to TRBD1. The CDR3 is 14 amino acids. The germline CDR1 and CDR2 sequences are KGHSH and LQKENI. The trim removed 6 bases at V and 0 bases at J, leaving 4 bases unmatched. As DNA, the CDR3 is TGTGCCAGCTCCCGGGACAGGAGCTCCTACGAGCAGTACTTC. It is translated as CASSRDRSSYEQYF. The variable domain in full, completed from reference TRBV18 and TRBJ2-7, reads NAGVMQNPRHLVRRRGQEARLRCSPMKGHSHVYWYRQLPEEGLKFMVYLQKENIIDESGMPKERFSAEFPKEGPSILRIQQVVRGDSAAYFCASSRDRSSYEQYFGPGTRLTVT.

In nucleotides, the CDR3 is TGTGCCAGCAGTGCCCGAGGGGGCGTAAAAGAGACCCAGTACTTC. This codes for CASSARGGVKETQYF. The gene calls are TRBV6-1 and TRBJ2-5; 7 nucleotides match TRBD1. V lost 4 bases and J lost 3; bases outside the gene matches: 8. Germline V gene data show CDR1 as MNHNS and CDR2 as SASEGT. The CDR3 spans 15 residues.

This clone was seen just once. The gene calls are TRBV5-6 and TRBJ2-7; no firm D call. The CDR3 length is 15 residues. Trimming shortened V by 1 base and J by 0 bases, and 11 bases separated the two germline ends. Germline lookup yields CDR1 SGHDT and CDR2 YYEEEE. The CDR3 DNA reads as TGTGCCAGCAGCTTGTCAGTTCTTTCCTCCTACGAGCAGTACTTC. Translated, it gives CASSLSVLSSYEQYF.

The chain employs TRBV2 and TRBJ2-3; 12 bases align to TRBD1. V gave up 8 bases and J gave up 4 bases; unmatched junction bases: 10. Looked up from germline, CDR1 is SNHLY and CDR2 is FYNNEI. This CDR3 comprises 16 residues. CDR3 residues: CASLRDRGRNADTQYF. The CDR3 DNA reads as TGTGCCAGCCTCCGGGACAGGGGGCGAAACGCAGATACGCAGTATTTT. The full variable domain, in which reference TRBV2 and TRBJ2-3 provide the parts outside the CDR3, is EPEVTQTPSHQVTQMGQEVILRCVPISNHLYFYWYRQILGQKVEFLVSFYNNEISEKSEIFDDQFSVERPDGSNFTLKIRSTKLEDSAMYFCASLRDRGRNADTQYFGPGTRLTVL.

This chain links TRBV18 with TRBJ2-7; 10 bases agree with TRBD2. J was trimmed by 6 bases and V by 6 bases; bases with no gene match: 8. The CDR3 consists of 14 residues. The V gene's germline CDR1 is KGHSH and CDR2 LQKENI. The CDR3 DNA follows: TGTGCCAGCTCTCCATCTAGCGGGAGAGGCGAGCAGTACTTC. Amino acid sequence: CASSPSSGRGEQYF.

The J gene is TRBJ2-7, the V gene TRBV18, with 8 positions matching TRBD1. The CDR3 runs 14 residues. The junction had 8 bases not matched to a gene; V was cut back by 5 bases and J by 5 bases. CDR1 and CDR2 from the germline V gene are KGHSH and LQKENI. The CDR3 DNA reads as TGTGCCAGCTCAAGATCTCCGACAGGGGACGAGCAGTACTTC. It encodes CASSRSPTGDEQYF. The complete variable domain, with remaining parts taken from reference TRBV18 and TRBJ2-7, reads NAGVMQNPRHLVRRRGQEARLRCSPMKGHSHVYWYRQLPEEGLKFMVYLQKENIIDESGMPKERFSAEFPKEGPSILRIQQVVRGDSAAYFCASSRSPTGDEQYFGPGTRLTVT.

This rearrangement joins TRBV11-1 to TRBJ2-1; weak D call: TRBD2 (5 bases). CDR3 length equals 14 residues. CDR1 is SGHAT and CDR2 is FQDESV in the germline V gene (reference sequence). The V end lost 5 bases, the J end lost 9 bases, and 17 bases lay between the germline ends. Written as DNA, the CDR3 is TGTGCCAGCAGCCCCATGACCGGGAAAGGTGAGCAGTTCTTC. It yields the protein CASSPMTGKGEQFF.

This chain joins TRBV5-4 and TRBJ2-7; 7 bases are shared with TRBD2. The CDR3 is made up of 17 amino acids. Germline values: CDR1 SGHNT, CDR2 YYREEE (reference sequence). With 4 bases clipped from V and 7 bases from J, the junction kept 20 bases outside the gene matches. CDR3 nucleotides: TGTGCCAGCAGCCCTACGCCCCAGGCGGGCGCCGGGGGGGAGCAGTACTTC. Translated: CASSPTPQAGAGGEQYF.

The rearrangement uses TRBV19 and TRBJ2-1, with D maybe TRBD1 (6 bases). The CDR3 has 14 residues. The germline V gene encodes CDR1 LNHDA and CDR2 SQIVND (reference sequence). The V end lost 9 bases, the J end lost 9 bases, and 21 bases lay between the germline ends. Here the CDR3 DNA reads TGTGCCAGCACAAGGACAGTAACGACGGGTGAGCAGTTCTTC. Its translation is CASTRTVTTGEQFF.

This clone was seen a few times. This chain uses TRBV6-1 with TRBJ1-1; no reliable D call. Trimming stripped 2 bases from V and 4 bases from J, with 8 bases between. The CDR3 consists of 13 residues. Germline CDR1 and CDR2: MNHNS and SASEGT. CDR3 sequence: CASSEPRGTEAFF. In DNA form, the CDR3 reads TGTGCCAGCAGTGAACCCCGCGGCACTGAAGCTTTCTTT.

Note on this clone: One junction end disagrees with the germline gene, perhaps due to a read error. The rearrangement joins TRBV28 to TRBJ2-5; D is perhaps TRBD2 (6 bases). There are 12 residues in the CDR3. Germline lookup yields CDR1 MDHEN and CDR2 SYDVKM. CDR3 amino acids: CASSPLEGSMNF. DNA for the CDR3: TGTGCCAGCAGTCCCCTGGAGGGGAGTATGAACTTC.

This chain links TRBV5-1 with TRBJ1-2; D is unclear. The ends were cut back, 0 bases at V and 4 bases at J, with 13 bases in the middle. Germline loops: CDR1 SGHRS, CDR2 YFSETQ. The CDR3 is 15 residues long. The CDR3 protein is CASSLARSRGYGYTF. In DNA form, the CDR3 reads TGCGCCAGCAGCTTGGCCCGGAGTCGAGGCTATGGCTACACCTTC.